This TCR beta chain stems from a study of blood T cell repertoires in COVID-19. This clone came up once. Clones were read by immunoSEQ multiplex PCR, and TCRdb kept only the in-frame ones, dropping some. This sample has roughly 120,000 clones, with 70% to 90% found just once. Per germline, CDR1 MNHEY and CDR2 SMNVEV (reference sequence). This CDR3 contains 14 residues. Trimming removed 6 bases from V and 4 bases from J; junction bases left unmatched: 8. The receptor's source is a human donor in a cohort sampled during active COVID-19. The sequenced material came from peripheral blood. The chain joins TRBV27 to TRBJ2-5, with 7 positions matching TRBD1. The CDR3 bases are TGTGCCAGCAGCCTCGACAGGGAAACAGAGACCCAGTACTTC. It encodes CASSLDRETETQYF.